The 15 T cell receptor beta chains below come from one sample, sequenced in a study of cytomegalovirus exposure and HLA in healthy donors. PCR used 60 Vbeta primers and 13 Jbeta primers. Here immunoSEQ multiplex PCR was the method, and the copy in TCRdb shows in-frame clones only, minus some. The sample includes some 98,000 clones, approximately 77% of them seen just once. Sequences were obtained from PBMCs. The receptor source for this set is a human donor in good health.

This chain uses TRBV19 with TRBJ2-7; 7 nucleotides align to TRBD1. There are 14 residues in the CDR3. In germline, CDR1 is LNHDA, CDR2 SQIVND (reference sequence). The J segment lost 4 bases and the V segment lost 3 bases, leaving 6 bases of the junction unmatched. This CDR3 is CASSIAGRGYEQYF. As DNA, the CDR3 is TGTGCCAGTAGTATTGCGGGCAGGGGGTACGAGCAGTACTTC.

This rearrangement joins TRBV19 to TRBJ2-7; 10 bases line up with TRBD2. Germline values: CDR1 LNHDA, CDR2 SQIVND (reference sequence). CDR3 size: 13 residues. J was trimmed by 5 bases and V by 6 bases; bases with no gene match: 4. This chain's CDR3 is CASRGAGGDEQYF. The DNA of the CDR3 is TGTGCCAGTAGAGGAGCGGGAGGGGACGAGCAGTACTTC.

The rearrangement uses TRBV4-3 and TRBJ2-2; D uncertain. Trimming took off 0 bases at V and 5 bases at J, with 7 bases between the two ends. The CDR3 has 14 residues. Germline CDR1 reads LGHNA; CDR2 reads YSLEER. The CDR3 sequence is CASSQDLPTGELFF. The CDR3 bases are TGCGCCAGCAGCCAAGATCTACCGACCGGGGAGCTGTTTTTT.

The chain carries TRBV5-8 and TRBJ1-4; 7 nucleotides match TRBD1. Losses at the gene ends were 3 bases for V and 5 bases for J; bases not matched to a gene: 4. Germline values: CDR1 SGHTS, CDR2 YDEGEE. The CDR3 spans 14 residues. The CDR3 reads CASSWGRGNEKLFF. CDR3 coding DNA: TGTGCCAGCAGCTGGGGCAGGGGGAATGAAAAACTGTTTTTT.

The CDR3 DNA reads as TGTGCCAGCAGTTCGGGACTAGCGGCCTACGAGCAGTACTTC. It translates to CASSSGLAAYEQYF. V usage is TRBV28 and J usage is TRBJ2-7; TRBD2 matches 11 bases. Germline CDR1 and CDR2: MDHEN and SYDVKM. V lost 4 bases to trimming and J lost 2 bases; unmatched junction nucleotides: 1. The CDR3 extends over 14 amino acids.

This chain uses TRBV7-9 with TRBJ1-3, with D perhaps TRBD1 (5 bases). CDR3 length equals 16 residues. The germline CDR1 and CDR2 sequences are SEHNR and FQNEAQ (reference sequence). V dropped 5 bases and J dropped 0 bases, with 14 bases sitting between them. CDR3 bases: TGTGCCAGCAGCCCGGGGGGGATGCTCTCTGGAAACACCATATATTTT. Its translation is CASSPGGMLSGNTIYF.

V gene TRBV4-3 combines with J gene TRBJ2-7; TRBD2 aligns across 8 bases. Germline CDR1 is LGHNA and CDR2 is YSLEER. This CDR3 contains 17 residues. J lost 5 bases, V lost 1 base, and 13 bases had no gene match. The CDR3 nucleotides are TGCGCCAGCAGCCAAGGACTAAGGCGGGGGGACGGCAACGAGCAGTACTTC. Amino acid sequence: CASSQGLRRGDGNEQYF.

The chain is built from TRBV5-5 and TRBJ2-3; perhaps TRBD1 as D (5 bases). The CDR3 spans 15 residues. Germline V CDR1 and CDR2: SGHKS, YYEKEE (reference sequence). V lost 2 bases and J lost 0, with 10 bases in between. The chain's CDR3 is CASSFQDTSTDTQYF. The CDR3 DNA follows: TGTGCCAGCAGCTTCCAGGACACTAGCACAGATACGCAGTATTTT.

This chain connects TRBV19 to TRBJ1-5, with D possibly matching TRBD1 (6 bases). CDR3 length: 13 residues. The germline CDR1 and CDR2 sequences are LNHDA and SQIVND (reference sequence). The germline V and J ends were trimmed by 4 bases and 7 bases, with 11 bases remaining between them. The CDR3 region has the DNA TGTGCCAGTAGTAGCCAACAGGGCCAGCCCCAGCATTTT. This gives the protein CASSSQQGQPQHF.

The gene calls are TRBV18 and TRBJ2-7, with 7 bases aligning to TRBD2. Germline V gene sequence: CDR1 KGHSH, CDR2 LQKENI. V was pared by 2 bases and J by 6 bases, with 7 bases of the junction left unmatched. This CDR3 is 14 amino acids long. Written as DNA, the CDR3 is TGTGCCAGCTCACCAACTGCTACTAGCGCCGAGCAGTACTTC. Protein sequence: CASSPTATSAEQYF.

The chain joins TRBV6-6 to TRBJ1-1, with a weak D call TRBD1 (5 bases). Germline loops: CDR1 MNHNY, CDR2 SVGAGI (reference sequence). The CDR3 totals 12 residues. V dropped 8 bases and J dropped 6 bases, with 13 bases sitting between them. CDR3 in amino acids: CASLATGAEAFF. The CDR3 DNA is TGTGCCAGCCTGGCAACGGGGGCTGAAGCTTTCTTT.

This rearrangement joins TRBV6-1 to TRBJ1-4; no clear D gene. The germline V and J ends were trimmed by 2 bases and 3 bases, with 10 bases remaining between them. This CDR3 has 15 amino acids. Germline CDR1 is MNHNS and CDR2 is SASEGT. DNA of the CDR3: TGTGCCAGCAGTGAAAGGGAGGTGTCTAATGAAAAACTGTTTTTT. This encodes CASSEREVSNEKLFF.

V and J are TRBV6-1 and TRBJ1-5; possibly TRBD1 for D (6 bases). This CDR3 spans 16 amino acids. Per the germline V gene, CDR1 is MNHNS and CDR2 is SASEGT. The V gene lost 3 bases and the J gene lost 4 bases, with 16 bases spanning the gap. CDR3 region: CASSERILQGNQPQHF. The CDR3 region has the DNA TGTGCCAGCAGTGAGAGGATCCTACAGGGTAATCAGCCCCAGCATTTT.

The chain recombines TRBV4-3 with TRBJ1-5; unclear D gene. Germline CDR1 LGHNA, CDR2 YSLEER. The CDR3 runs 14 residues. V was clipped by 3 bases and J by 4 bases, with 10 bases between them. In DNA form, the CDR3 reads TGCGCCAGCAGCCAGAGACGGAGGAATCAGCCCCAGCATTTT. This codes for CASSQRRRNQPQHF.

This clone is a singleton in its sample. One junction end does not reproduce the germline sequence, and a read error may be involved. The rearrangement uses TRBV20-1 and TRBJ1-1, with TRBD1 identical over 7 bases. The CDR3 contains 8 residues. In germline, CDR1 is DFQATT, CDR2 SNEGSKA (reference sequence). CDR3 loop: CSAQRGHF. CDR3 bases: TGCAGTGCCCAAAGGGGGCACTTT.